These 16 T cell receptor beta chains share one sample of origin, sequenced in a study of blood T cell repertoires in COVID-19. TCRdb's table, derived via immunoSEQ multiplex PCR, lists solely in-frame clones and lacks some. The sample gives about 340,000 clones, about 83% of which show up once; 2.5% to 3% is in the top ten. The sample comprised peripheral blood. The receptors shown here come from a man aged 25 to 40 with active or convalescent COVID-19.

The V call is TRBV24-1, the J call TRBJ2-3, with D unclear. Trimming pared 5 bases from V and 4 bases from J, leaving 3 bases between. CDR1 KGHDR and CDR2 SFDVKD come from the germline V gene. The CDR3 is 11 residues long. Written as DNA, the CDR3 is TGTGCCACCAGTGCTGCAGATACGCAGTATTTT. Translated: CATSAADTQYF.

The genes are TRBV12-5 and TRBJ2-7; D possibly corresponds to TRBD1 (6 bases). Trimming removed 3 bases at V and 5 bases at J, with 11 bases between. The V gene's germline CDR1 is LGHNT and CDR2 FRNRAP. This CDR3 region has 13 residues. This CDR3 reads CASGFRGFNEQYF. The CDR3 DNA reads TGTGCTAGTGGTTTTAGGGGGTTCAACGAGCAGTACTTC.

The CDR3 loop is CASSHRVVNEQFF. The CDR3 coding sequence is TGTGCCAGCAGCCACAGGGTTGTCAATGAGCAGTTCTTC. The rearrangement uses TRBV9 and TRBJ2-1; D might be TRBD1 (6 bases). In germline, CDR1 is SGDLS, CDR2 YYNGEE. V shed 4 bases and J shed 6 bases, with 11 bases lying between them. This CDR3 has 13 amino acids.

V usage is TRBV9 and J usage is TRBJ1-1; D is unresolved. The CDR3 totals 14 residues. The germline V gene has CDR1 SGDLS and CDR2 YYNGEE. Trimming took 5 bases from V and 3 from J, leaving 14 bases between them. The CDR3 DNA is TGTGCCAGCAGTCGACCTGGGCTTTACACTGAAGCTTTCTTT. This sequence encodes CASSRPGLYTEAFF.

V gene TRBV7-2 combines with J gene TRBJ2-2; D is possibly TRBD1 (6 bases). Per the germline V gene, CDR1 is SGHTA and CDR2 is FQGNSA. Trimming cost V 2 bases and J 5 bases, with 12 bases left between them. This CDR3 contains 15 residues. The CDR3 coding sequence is TGTGCCAGCAGCTTAACAGGGTTTGGGACCGGGGAGCTGTTTTTT. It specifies CASSLTGFGTGELFF.

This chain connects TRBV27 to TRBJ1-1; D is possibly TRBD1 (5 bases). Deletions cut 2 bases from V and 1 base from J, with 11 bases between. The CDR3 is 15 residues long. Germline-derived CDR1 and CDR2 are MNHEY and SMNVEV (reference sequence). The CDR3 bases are TGTGCCAGCAGTTTAACGGCAGGGTCGAACACTGAAGCTTTCTTT. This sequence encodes CASSLTAGSNTEAFF.

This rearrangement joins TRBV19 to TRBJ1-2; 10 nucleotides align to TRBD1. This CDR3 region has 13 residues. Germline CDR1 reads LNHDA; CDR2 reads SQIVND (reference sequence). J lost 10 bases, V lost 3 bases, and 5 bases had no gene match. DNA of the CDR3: TGTGCCAGTAGTATTCCCGGGACAGGGGACTACACCTTC. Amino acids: CASSIPGTGDYTF.

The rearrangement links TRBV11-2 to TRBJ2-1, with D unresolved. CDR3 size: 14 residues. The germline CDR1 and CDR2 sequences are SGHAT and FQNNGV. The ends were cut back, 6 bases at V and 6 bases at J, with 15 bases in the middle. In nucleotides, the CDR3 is TGTGCCAGCAGGCCCAGCGAAGGTCCCAATGAGCAGTTCTTC. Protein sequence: CASRPSEGPNEQFF. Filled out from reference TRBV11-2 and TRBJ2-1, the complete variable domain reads EAGVAQSPRYKIIEKRQSVAFWCNPISGHATLYWYQQILGQGPKLLIQFQNNGVVDDSQLPKDRFSAERLKGVDSTLKIQPAKLEDSAVYLCASRPSEGPNEQFFGPGTRLTVL.

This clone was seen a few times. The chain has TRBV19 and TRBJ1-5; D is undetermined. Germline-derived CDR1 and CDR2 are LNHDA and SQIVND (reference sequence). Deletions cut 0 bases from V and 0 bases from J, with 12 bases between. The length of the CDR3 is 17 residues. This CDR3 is CASSIDHGVYSNQPQHF. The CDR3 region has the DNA TGTGCCAGTAGTATAGATCACGGAGTCTATAGCAATCAGCCCCAGCATTTT.

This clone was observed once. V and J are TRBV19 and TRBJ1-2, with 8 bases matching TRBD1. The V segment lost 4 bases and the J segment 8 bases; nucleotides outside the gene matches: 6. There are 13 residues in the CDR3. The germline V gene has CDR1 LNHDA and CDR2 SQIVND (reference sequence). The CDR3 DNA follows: TGTGCCAGTAGTAGTGACAGGGGTCGGGGCTACACCTTC. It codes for CASSSDRGRGYTF.

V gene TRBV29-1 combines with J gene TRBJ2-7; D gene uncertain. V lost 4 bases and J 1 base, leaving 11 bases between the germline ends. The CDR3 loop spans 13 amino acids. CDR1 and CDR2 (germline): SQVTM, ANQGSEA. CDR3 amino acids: CSVGTVQSYEQYF. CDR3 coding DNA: TGCAGCGTTGGAACAGTCCAATCCTACGAGCAGTACTTC.

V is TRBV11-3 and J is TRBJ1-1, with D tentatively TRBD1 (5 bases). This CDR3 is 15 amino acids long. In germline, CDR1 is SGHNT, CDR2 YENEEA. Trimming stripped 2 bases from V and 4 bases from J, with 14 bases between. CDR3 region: CASSLRAGKGTEAFF. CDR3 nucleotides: TGTGCCAGCAGCTTAAGAGCAGGGAAGGGCACTGAAGCTTTCTTT.

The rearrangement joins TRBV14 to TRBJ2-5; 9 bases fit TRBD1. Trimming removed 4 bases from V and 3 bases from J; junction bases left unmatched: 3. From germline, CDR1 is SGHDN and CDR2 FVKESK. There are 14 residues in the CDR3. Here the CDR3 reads CASSLGTGKETQYF. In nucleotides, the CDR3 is TGTGCCAGCAGCCTAGGGACAGGGAAAGAGACCCAGTACTTC.

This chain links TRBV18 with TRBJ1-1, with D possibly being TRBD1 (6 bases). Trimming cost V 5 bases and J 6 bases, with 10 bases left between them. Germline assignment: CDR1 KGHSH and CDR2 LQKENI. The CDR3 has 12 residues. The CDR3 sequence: CASSTGTAEAFF. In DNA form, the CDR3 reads TGTGCCAGCTCAACAGGGACCGCTGAAGCTTTCTTT.

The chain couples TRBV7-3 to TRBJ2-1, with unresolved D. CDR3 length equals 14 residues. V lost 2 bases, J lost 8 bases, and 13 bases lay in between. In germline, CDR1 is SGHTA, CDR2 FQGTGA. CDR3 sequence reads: CASSLPVLADEQFF. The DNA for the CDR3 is TGTGCCAGCAGCTTACCGGTCCTCGCGGATGAGCAGTTCTTC.

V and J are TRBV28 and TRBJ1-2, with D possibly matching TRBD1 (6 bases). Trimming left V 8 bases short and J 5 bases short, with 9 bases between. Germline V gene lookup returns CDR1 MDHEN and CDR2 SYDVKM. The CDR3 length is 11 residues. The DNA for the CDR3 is TGTGCCAGCCAGGGGTGGTATGGCTACACCTTC. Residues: CASQGWYGYTF.